A single sample gave rise to the 26 T cell receptor beta chains below, sequenced in a study of cytomegalovirus exposure and HLA in healthy donors. Use of 60 Vbeta and 13 Jbeta primers characterized the PCR. Profiling relied on immunoSEQ multiplex PCR, and the TCRdb table lists in-frame clones only, not all of them. Of under 150,000 clones listed, roughly 10% are singletons. Sequencing was carried out using PBMCs. The receptors shown here come from a male donor in good health and CMV-seronegative.

This clone was counted a few times. The V call is TRBV12-2, the J call TRBJ1-4; the listed D gene, TRBD1, was not tested against the DNA. TRBV12-2 has pseudogene status. CDR3 length: 16 residues. CDR3 nucleotide sequence: TGTGCAAGTCGCTCGGGACAGGGGGGAGGATATGAAAAACTGTTTTTT. Amino acid sequence: CASRSGQGGGYEKLFF.

This clone was counted between two and nine times. The chain is built from TRBV19 and TRBJ1-1; unclear D gene. Between the trimmed V and J ends, which lost 1 base and 1 base, there was a span of 7 bases. CDR1 and CDR2 from the germline V gene are LNHDA and SQIVND (reference sequence). The CDR3 contains 14 residues. CDR3 nucleotide sequence: TGTGCCAGTAGTATAGTCCCAGGGAACACTGAAGCTTTCTTT. It codes for CASSIVPGNTEAFF. Full variable domain (outside the CDR3, taken from reference TRBV19 and TRBJ1-1): DGGITQSPKYLFRKEGQNVTLSCEQNLNHDAMYWYRQDPGQGLRLIYYSQIVNDFQKGDIAEGYSVSREKKESFPLTVTSAQKNPTAFYLCASSIVPGNTEAFFGQGTRLTVV.

The CDR3 reads CASSRQGANQPQHF. CDR3 DNA: TGTGCCAGCAGCCGACAGGGGGCCAATCAGCCCCAGCATTTT. The chain recombines TRBV6-1 with TRBJ1-5, with 10 bases lining up with TRBD1. Germline assignment: CDR1 MNHNS and CDR2 SASEGT. The CDR3 totals 14 residues. With V trimmed by 6 bases and J by 3 bases, 2 bases remained unmatched.

This clone was seen a few times. The rearrangement joins TRBV11-3 to TRBJ2-2, with 8 bases aligning to TRBD1. Unmatched junction bases numbered 3, after V lost 0 bases and J lost 0 bases. CDR1 and CDR2 (germline): SGHNT, YENEEA. The CDR3 contains 17 residues. The CDR3 DNA follows: TGTGCCAGCAGCTTAGACAGGGGGCCGGCGAACACCGGGGAGCTGTTTTTT. Its translation: CASSLDRGPANTGELFF. The whole variable domain, remainder taken from reference TRBV11-3 and TRBJ2-2, is EAGVVQSPRYKIIEKKQPVAFWCNPISGHNTLYWYLQNLGQGPELLIRYENEEAVDDSQLPKDRFSAERLKGVDSTLKIQPAELGDSAVYLCASSLDRGPANTGELFFGEGSRLTVL.

This clone has only a few counts. This chain links TRBV5-6 with TRBJ2-1; no firm D call. CDR3 length equals 14 residues. V was clipped by 0 bases and J by 5 bases, with 9 bases between them. The V gene's germline CDR1 is SGHDT and CDR2 YYEEEE. In nucleotides, the CDR3 is TGTGCCAGCAGCTTGGAACAGATTAACAATGAGCAGTTCTTC. Translating gives CASSLEQINNEQFF.

This clone was seen more than once but under ten times. V and J are TRBV7-9 and TRBJ1-1, with 8 bases identical to TRBD1. CDR1 is SEHNR and CDR2 is FQNEAQ in the germline V gene (reference sequence). The CDR3 sequence is 13 residues long. V lost 6 bases and J lost 5; bases outside the gene matches: 5. CDR3 nucleotide sequence: TGTGCCAGCAGAGACAGGGGTTTAACTGAAGCTTTCTTT. It yields the protein CASRDRGLTEAFF.

This clone was seen more than once but under ten times. The chain combines TRBV7-2 with TRBJ2-2; no reliable D call. Between the trimmed V and J ends, which lost 1 base and 4 bases, there was a span of 4 bases. This CDR3 spans 13 amino acids. From germline, CDR1 is SGHTA and CDR2 FQGNSA. The CDR3 DNA is TGTGCCAGCAGCTTAGGAGGCACCGGGGAGCTGTTTTTT. Residues: CASSLGGTGELFF.

In nucleotides, the CDR3 is TGTGCCAGCAGCTTAGATATGGTTTCGGGGGGGCCTTACTATGGCTACACCTTC. Translation: CASSLDMVSGGPYYGYTF. V gene TRBV11-2 combines with J gene TRBJ1-2, with D perhaps matching TRBD1 (6 bases). V was shortened by 0 bases and J by 3 bases, with 20 bases between the two germline ends. The CDR3 is made up of 18 amino acids. The germline V gene has CDR1 SGHAT and CDR2 FQNNGV.

The chain joins TRBV27 to TRBJ2-7; tentatively, D is TRBD2 (7 bases). The germline V gene encodes CDR1 MNHEY and CDR2 SMNVEV (reference sequence). V dropped 5 bases and J dropped 4 bases, with 21 bases sitting between them. The CDR3 runs to 16 residues. The CDR3: CASSPTSGEREYEQYF. In DNA, the CDR3 is TGTGCCAGCAGTCCGACCTCAGGGGAGCGGGAATACGAGCAGTACTTC.

The chain is built from TRBV4-3 and TRBJ2-7; 10 bases align to TRBD1. The CDR3 runs 16 residues. CDR1 is LGHNA, CDR2 YSLEER, per germline. V shed 0 bases, J shed 5 bases, and the junction held 7 bases outside the gene matches. CDR3 in amino acids: CASSQEEGQGLDEQYF. CDR3 DNA: TGCGCCAGCAGCCAAGAAGAGGGACAGGGGCTCGACGAGCAGTACTTC.

This chain uses TRBV4-3 with TRBJ2-2, with 7 bases fitting TRBD1. Germline lookup yields CDR1 LGHNA and CDR2 YSLEER. This CDR3 is built from 15 residues. V was clipped by 3 bases and J by 3 bases; unmatched bases: 4. Here the CDR3 DNA reads TGCGCCAGCAGCCAGTGGGACAGCTACACCGGGGAGCTGTTTTTT. It is translated as CASSQWDSYTGELFF.

V usage is TRBV19 and J usage is TRBJ2-3, with TRBD1 as a possible D gene (6 bases). Germline V gene lookup returns CDR1 LNHDA and CDR2 SQIVND (reference sequence). The V end was cut by 3 bases, the J end by 2 bases, with 9 bases between. The CDR3 totals 14 residues. DNA of the CDR3: TGTGCCAGTAGTATGGACAGCTTCACAGATACGCAGTATTTT. Residues: CASSMDSFTDTQYF.

J is TRBJ1-2 and V is TRBV28, with D possibly matching TRBD1 (5 bases). Germline V gene sequence: CDR1 MDHEN, CDR2 SYDVKM. This CDR3 has 16 residues. V was shortened by 5 bases and J by 7 bases, with 23 bases between the two germline ends. CDR3 nucleotides: TGTGCCAGCAGTATTAGAGGACGGGGACTCTATGTTGGCTACACCTTC. Protein sequence: CASSIRGRGLYVGYTF.

This chain uses TRBV4-3 with TRBJ1-1; D gene ambiguous. With 0 bases removed from V and 8 bases from J, the gap between germline ends came to 13 bases. The CDR3 is 14 residues long. Germline assignment: CDR1 LGHNA and CDR2 YSLEER. CDR3 bases: TGCGCCAGCAGCCAAGACGTACCACACGGGGAAGCTTTCTTT. Translation gives CASSQDVPHGEAFF.

V gene TRBV7-2 combines with J gene TRBJ2-2; TRBD2 agrees at 8 bases. Germline CDR1 reads SGHTA; CDR2 reads FQGNSA. With 0 bases clipped from V and 3 bases from J, the junction kept 3 bases outside the gene matches. CDR3 size: 16 residues. The CDR3 DNA reads TGTGCCAGCAGCTTAGCCCAGCGGGAGTACACCGGGGAGCTGTTTTTT. Amino acid sequence: CASSLAQREYTGELFF.

This clone has a handful of counts. This sequence joins TRBV30 and TRBJ2-7; perhaps TRBD2 as D (6 bases). CDR1 and CDR2 (germline): GTSNPN, SVGIG (reference sequence). The CDR3 contains 16 residues. Trimming took 4 bases from V and 4 from J, leaving 23 bases between them. The CDR3 DNA is TGTGCCTGGACCCCACGACCCGGGACGGCGGGATACGAGCAGTACTTC. Translation: CAWTPRPGTAGYEQYF. Together with reference TRBV30 and TRBJ2-7, the CDR3 gives the full variable domain: SQTIHQWPATLVQPVGSPLSLECTVEGTSNPNLYWYRQAAGRGLQLLFYSVGIGQISSEVPQNLSASRPQDRQFILSSKKLLLSDSGFYLCAWTPRPGTAGYEQYFGPGTRLTVT.

This chain connects TRBV4-1 to TRBJ2-5; 7 bases fit TRBD1. The germline gives CDR1 MGHRA, CDR2 YSYEKL. V shed 4 bases, J shed 1 base, and the junction held 6 bases outside the gene matches. CDR3 length equals 15 residues. DNA of the CDR3: TGCGCCAGCAGCCGAGAGGACAGGTCCCAAGAGACCCAGTACTTC. Protein: CASSREDRSQETQYF.

The V call is TRBV25-1, the J call TRBJ1-4; TRBD1 agrees at 7 bases. There are 15 residues in the CDR3. After removal of 4 bases from V and 8 bases from J, the junction contained 10 bases not matched to a gene. Germline CDR1 MGHDK, CDR2 SYGVNS. The CDR3 nucleotides are TGTGCCAGCAGTGGATTGGGAAGGGGGCAGGAAAAACTGTTTTTT. Amino acids: CASSGLGRGQEKLFF.

This clone turned up a few times. This rearrangement joins TRBV28 to TRBJ1-2, with a weak D call TRBD1 (6 bases). The ends were cut back, 7 bases at V and 12 bases at J, with 24 bases in the middle. Germline V gene lookup returns CDR1 MDHEN and CDR2 SYDVKM. There are 14 residues in the CDR3. CDR3 in amino acids: CASIPRRGANSNTF. The DNA of the CDR3 is TGTGCCAGCATCCCCCGGCGGGGGGCGAATTCGAACACCTTC.

The rearrangement links TRBV19 to TRBJ1-5; D gene uncertain. Per germline, CDR1 LNHDA and CDR2 SQIVND (reference sequence). V lost 6 bases and J 1 base, leaving 13 bases between the germline ends. The CDR3 has 15 amino acids. The CDR3 coding sequence is TGTGCCAGTAGGGAGAGGCGTACGAGCAATCAGCCCCAGCATTTT. Encoded protein: CASRERRTSNQPQHF. Full variable domain (remainder filled in from reference TRBV19 and TRBJ1-5): DGGITQSPKYLFRKEGQNVTLSCEQNLNHDAMYWYRQDPGQGLRLIYYSQIVNDFQKGDIAEGYSVSREKKESFPLTVTSAQKNPTAFYLCASRERRTSNQPQHFGDGTRLSIL.

This rearrangement joins TRBV7-9 to TRBJ1-5; 10 bases line up with TRBD1. In germline, CDR1 is SEHNR, CDR2 FQNEAQ (reference sequence). CDR3 size: 15 residues. The trim removed 3 bases at V and 7 bases at J, leaving 6 bases unmatched. The CDR3 spells CASSLGQGSAQPQHF. CDR3 DNA: TGTGCCAGCAGCTTGGGACAGGGGAGTGCGCAGCCCCAGCATTTT.

Here the CDR3 DNA reads TGTGCCAGCTCACCCCAGGGGGCTCTCCTTAACAATGAGCAGTTCTTC. Translated, it gives CASSPQGALLNNEQFF. The chain links TRBV18 to TRBJ2-1; 8 bases are a match to TRBD1. V trimming: 3 bases; J trimming: 5 bases; junction bases outside the gene matches: 9. The CDR3 loop spans 16 amino acids. Germline V CDR1 and CDR2: KGHSH, LQKENI.

This clone was seen a handful of times. The chain links TRBV5-1 to TRBJ1-4; no definite D call. The CDR3 has 14 residues. Between the trimmed V and J ends, which lost 2 bases and 8 bases, there was a span of 13 bases. Per germline, CDR1 SGHRS and CDR2 YFSETQ. This chain's CDR3 is CASSLRGTREKLFF. The CDR3 coding sequence is TGCGCCAGCAGCTTACGGGGAACGAGGGAAAAACTGTTTTTT.

The sample holds a few counts of this clone. The V call is TRBV14, the J call TRBJ1-1, with D uncertain. Per germline, CDR1 SGHDN and CDR2 FVKESK. CDR3 length: 13 amino acids. Trimming took 0 bases from V and 6 from J, leaving 8 bases between them. The CDR3 DNA sequence: TGTGCCAGCAGCCAAGATTTGACTTCTGAAGCTTTCTTT. As protein: CASSQDLTSEAFF. Using reference TRBV14 and TRBJ1-1 for the parts outside the CDR3, the full variable domain is EAGVTQFPSHSVIEKGQTVTLRCDPISGHDNLYWYRRVMGKEIKFLLHFVKESKQDESGMPNNRFLAERTGGTYSTLKVQPAELEDSGVYFCASSQDLTSEAFFGQGTRLTVV.

This clone was counted a few times. The V gene is TRBV10-3, the J gene TRBJ1-2; 7 bases align to TRBD1. Germline-derived CDR1 and CDR2 are ENHRY and SYGVKD. The V gene end was trimmed by 2 bases and the J gene end by 6 bases; junction bases not matched to a gene: 9. The CDR3 consists of 15 residues. The CDR3 is CAISEPDRSRDGYTF. CDR3 DNA sequence: TGTGCCATCAGTGAGCCGGACAGGAGCAGGGATGGCTACACCTTC.

A few counts support this clone. The V and J genes are TRBV11-2 and TRBJ2-7, with 7 bases matching TRBD2. The CDR3 consists of 13 residues. V lost 5 bases, J lost 0 bases, and 1 base stayed unmatched. CDR1 is SGHAT and CDR2 is FQNNGV in the germline V gene. The CDR3 protein is CASSRTSSYEQYF. The CDR3, as DNA: TGTGCCAGCAGCCGGACTAGCTCCTACGAGCAGTACTTC.